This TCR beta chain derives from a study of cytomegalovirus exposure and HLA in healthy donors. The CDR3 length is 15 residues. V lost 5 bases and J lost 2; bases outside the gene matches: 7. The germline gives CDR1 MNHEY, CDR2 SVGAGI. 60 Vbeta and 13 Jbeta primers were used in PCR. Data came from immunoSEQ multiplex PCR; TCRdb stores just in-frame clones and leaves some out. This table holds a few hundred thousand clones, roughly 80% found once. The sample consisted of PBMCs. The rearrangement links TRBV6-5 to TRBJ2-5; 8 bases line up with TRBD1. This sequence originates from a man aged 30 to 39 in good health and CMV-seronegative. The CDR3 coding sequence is TGTGCCAGCAGTCACCAGGGGGCAGATCAAGAGACCCAGTACTTC. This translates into CASSHQGADQETQYF.